A single sample is the source of the 9 T cell receptor beta chains below, sequenced in a study of T cells in women clearing cervical HPV infection. Data came from immunoSEQ multiplex PCR; TCRdb stores just in-frame clones and leaves some out. The sample spans 45,000 to 50,000 clones; the ten largest clones claim 35%. The sample consisted of blood buffy coat. All receptors come from a woman aged 18 to 75 with a cervical HPV16 infection that either progressed to CIN3+ or cleared (not recorded which).

In regard to this clone: The read comes to an end 3 residues before the CDR3 does, leaving the germline J gene to fill in the end. J is TRBJ2-3 and V is TRBV20-1, with 9 bases lining up with TRBD2. There are 19 residues in the CDR3. The V segment lost 6 bases and the J segment 5 bases; nucleotides outside the gene matches: 24. Germline CDR1 and CDR2: DFQATT and SNEGSKA (reference sequence). CDR3 DNA, as far as it was read: TGCAGTGCCGATGACGTGACTAGCGGAAGAAGTTTGGGTGGAGATACG. Its protein product is CSADDVTSGRSLGGDT. The full CDR3 protein reads CSADDVTSGRSLGGDTQYF.

Partial CDR3 DNA: TGTGCCAGCAGTTTATTACTAGCGGGGGGGACAGATACG. This encodes CASSLLLAGGTDT. The full CDR3 protein reads CASSLLLAGGTDTQYF. The chain carries TRBV27 and TRBJ2-3; TRBD2 matches at 13 bases. The read ends 3 residues shy of where the CDR3 ends; the end is completed using the germline J gene. The CDR3 has 16 residues. V gave up 1 base and J gave up 3 bases; unmatched junction bases: 1. Germline CDR1 reads MNHEY; CDR2 reads SMNVEV (reference sequence).

CDR3: CASGDRATNNSPLFF. The sequenced CDR3 bases are TGTGCCAGCGGAGACAGGGCAACTAATAATTCACCG. The V and J genes are TRBV7-9 and TRBJ2-2, with TRBD1 matching 7 bases. The read halts 3 residues ahead of the CDR3 end, with the missing end drawn from the germline J gene. The germline gives CDR1 SEHNR, CDR2 FQNEAQ (reference sequence). The CDR3 consists of 15 residues.

Concerning this clone: The read falls 3 residues short of the CDR3 end, and the missing part is taken from the germline J gene. V and J are TRBV5-1 and TRBJ1-4, with 7 bases identical to TRBD1. In germline, CDR1 is SGHRS, CDR2 YFSETQ. This CDR3 is 17 amino acids long. The sequenced CDR3 bases are TGCGCCAGCAGCCTGACCGGGACAGTCTCTGGGGCCAACGTA. It translates to CASSLTGTVSGANV. The entire CDR3 protein reads CASSLTGTVSGANVLFF.

A remark on this clone: The read is 3 residues too short to cover the CDR3 end, so that end is filled in from the germline J gene. This chain connects TRBV7-2 to TRBJ1-4; 9 nucleotides align to TRBD1. The CDR3 covers 16 residues. Trimming took 0 bases from V and 5 from J; bases not matched to a gene: 4. Germline lookup yields CDR1 SGHTA and CDR2 FQGNSA. CDR3 DNA, as far as it was read: TGTGCCAGCAGCTTAGCCAAAGGACAGGGGAATGAAAAA. Translating gives CASSLAKGQGNEK. The full CDR3 sequence reads CASSLAKGQGNEKLFF.

A note on this clone: The CDR3 end is not reached by the read, which stops 3 residues before it; the germline J gene fills it in. This chain links TRBV6-2 or TRBV6-3 with TRBJ2-3, with D perhaps matching TRBD2 (5 bases). Germline CDR1 MNHEY, CDR2 SVGEGT. Trimming took 4 bases from V and 3 from J, leaving 14 bases between them. This CDR3 comprises 15 residues. The CDR3 sequence: CASSLGTSATDTQYF. The part of the CDR3 DNA that was read is TGTGCCAGCAGTTTAGGTACTAGTGCAACAGATACG.

A word on this clone: The read finishes 3 residues shy of the CDR3 end, and the germline J gene is used to complete it. The chain carries TRBV20-1 and TRBJ2-7, with D hard to call. The length of the CDR3 is 11 residues. Germline loops: CDR1 DFQATT, CDR2 SNEGSKA (reference sequence). Trimming stripped 2 bases from V and 1 base from J, with 3 bases between. CDR3 amino acids: CSARLSYEQYF. CDR3 bases read: TGCAGTGCTAGACTTTCCTACGAG.

A remark on this clone: One end of the junction does not line up with germline, which may come from a read error. The read gets to within 3 residues of the CDR3 end, and the germline J gene fills in the rest. The same CDR3 also results from other DNA sequences found in this sample. The rearrangement joins TRBV7-2 to TRBJ1-3, with TRBD1 as a possible D gene (6 bases). Germline V gene lookup returns CDR1 SGHTA and CDR2 FQGNSA. The CDR3 is 13 residues long. This CDR3 is CASSSSRGHTIYF. The covered CDR3 bases are TGTGCCAGCAGCTCCTCCAGGGGACACACA.

Comments on this clone: Sequencing ends 3 residues short of the CDR3 end; the germline J gene provides the rest. The chain is built from TRBV20-1 and TRBJ2-3; TRBD1 is a possible D gene (6 bases). The V gene lost 5 bases and the J gene lost 0 bases, with 12 bases spanning the gap. This CDR3 region has 14 residues. The germline gives CDR1 DFQATT, CDR2 SNEGSKA (reference sequence). CDR3 residues: CSASGTPSTDTQYF. CDR3 bases read: TGCAGTGCTTCCGGGACACCTAGCACAGATACG.